This T cell receptor (beta chain) was identified in a study of control samples from healthy donors and cancer patients. Sequencing was performed with immunoSEQ multiplex PCR; in TCRdb, only in-frame clones are kept and a portion is missing. The sample has around 71,000 clones, just over 90% seen once. The CDR3 has 18 amino acids. Germline loops: CDR1 SGHRS, CDR2 YFSETQ. V trimming: 2 bases; J trimming: 2 bases; junction bases outside the gene matches: 11. Material: PBMCs. The receptor was isolated from a woman aged 50 to 60 with colorectal cancer. The V call is TRBV5-1, the J call TRBJ2-5; 11 nucleotides match TRBD2. Written as DNA, the CDR3 is TGCGCCAGCAGCTTCCGCCTAGCGGGGGGAGATCCGCAAGAGACCCAGTACTTC. Protein product: CASSFRLAGGDPQETQYF.